These T cell receptor beta chains were read from a single sample in a study of breast tumors, draining lymph nodes, adjacent tissues. TCRdb itself ran the multiplex PCR reads through MiXCR, one entry per CDR3 protein. The sample has fewer than 150,000 distinct CDR3 sequences, 21% seen once. Material for sequencing was axillary lymph node tissue. The receptors originated from a female donor with breast cancer. Some clones in this sample may be carry-over from other donors' samples. The CDR3 runs from the conserved cysteine through the conserved F or W. A D gene is named only where the DNA matches it firmly. Size is omitted from some rows. Given values are once, few, many or a class for expanded clones.

cdr3_nt: TGCAGTGTTACGGACAGGGGGGCTACCTACGAGCAGTACTTC
cdr3_aa: CSVTDRGATYEQYF
v_call: TRBV20-1
d_call: TRBD1
clone_size: many
j_call: TRBJ2-7

cdr3_nt: TGCGCCAGCAGCAACAGGGGGCGGGATGACACAGATACGCAGTATTTT
cdr3_aa: CASSNRGRDDTDTQYF
v_call: TRBV5-1
d_call: TRBD1
clone_size: many
j_call: TRBJ2-3

cdr3_nt: TGCAGTGCTAGAGATCGGGTTTTCGACTATGGCTACACCTTC
cdr3_aa: CSARDRVFDYGYTF
v_call: TRBV20-1
d_call: -
clone_size: many
j_call: TRBJ1-2

cdr3_nt: TGTGCCAGCAGCCGACAGTGGACAGGCCCGAACACTGAAGCTTTCTTT
cdr3_aa: CASSRQWTGPNTEAFF
v_call: TRBV7-9
d_call: TRBD1
clone_size: -
j_call: TRBJ1-1

cdr3_nt: TGTGCCAGCAGTTACTCAGGGGAGCAGTACTTC
cdr3_aa: CASSYSGEQYF
v_call: TRBV6-5
d_call: -
clone_size: many
j_call: TRBJ2-7

cdr3_nt: TGTGCCAGCAGCGCTTTTGGTAGCACAGATACGCAGTATTTT
cdr3_aa: CASSAFGSTDTQYF
v_call: TRBV9
d_call: -
clone_size: many
j_call: TRBJ2-3

cdr3_nt: TGTGCCAGCAGGGTGACTAGCGGGAGGGTAGATACGCAGTATTTT
cdr3_aa: CASRVTSGRVDTQYF
v_call: TRBV2
d_call: TRBD2
clone_size: -
j_call: TRBJ2-3

cdr3_nt: TGTGCCAGCAGCTTTAGTTCCCTTCAAGAGACCCAGTACTTC
cdr3_aa: CASSFSSLQETQYF
v_call: TRBV11-2
d_call: -
clone_size: many
j_call: TRBJ2-5

cdr3_nt: TGTGCCAGCAGCTTAGAGAACCTCTCTACGCAGTATTTT
cdr3_aa: CASSLENLSTQYF
v_call: TRBV7-2
d_call: -
clone_size: many
j_call: TRBJ2-3

cdr3_nt: TGCGCCAGCAGCCAAGATTTCCCTGGGATCTATGGCTACACCTTC
cdr3_aa: CASSQDFPGIYGYTF
v_call: TRBV4-1
d_call: -
clone_size: many
j_call: TRBJ1-2

cdr3_nt: TGTGCCACCAGTGACCGATCGGACAGGGGCCTACTAGTCTATGAGCAGTTCTTC
cdr3_aa: CATSDRSDRGLLVYEQFF
v_call: TRBV24-1
d_call: TRBD1
clone_size: many
j_call: TRBJ2-1